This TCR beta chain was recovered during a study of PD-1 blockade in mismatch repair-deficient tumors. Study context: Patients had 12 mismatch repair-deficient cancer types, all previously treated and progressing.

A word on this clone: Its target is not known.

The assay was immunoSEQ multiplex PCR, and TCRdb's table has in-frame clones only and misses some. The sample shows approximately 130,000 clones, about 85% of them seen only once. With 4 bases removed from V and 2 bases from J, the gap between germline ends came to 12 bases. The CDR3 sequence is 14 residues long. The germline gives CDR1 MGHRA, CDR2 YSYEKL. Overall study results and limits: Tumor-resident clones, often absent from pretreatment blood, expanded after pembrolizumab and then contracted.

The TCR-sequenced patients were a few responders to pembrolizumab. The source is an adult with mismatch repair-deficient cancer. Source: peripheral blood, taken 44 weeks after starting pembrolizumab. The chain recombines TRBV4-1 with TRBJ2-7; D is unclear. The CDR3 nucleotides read TGCGCCAGCAGCCCAGAGGACCGCGCCTACGAGCAGTACTTC. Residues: CASSPEDRAYEQYF.